This TCR beta chain emerged from a study of Graves' ophthalmopathy and Graves' hyperthyroidism. At least ten counts were recorded for this clonotype. Under 3 months in duration, the ophthalmopathy in affected donors had moderate-to-severe activity, CAS ≥3 and NOSPECS ≥4. Diagnosis was based on clinical symptoms, serum thyroxine, TRAb, thyroid ultrasound and orbital computed tomography. RNA transcripts yielded amplified TCR beta CDR3 regions. Following a first-round RT-PCR that used HTBI primers, a second-round multiplex PCR was carried out. Each CDR3 protein gets one entry after TCRdb re-called the multiplex PCR reads with MiXCR. The sample shows about 220,000 distinct CDR3 sequences, 20% to 25% of them seen only once. The V and J ends lost 6 bases and 0 bases, in that order; junction bases with no gene match: 2. The CDR3 runs 14 residues.

The sequenced material came from peripheral blood. The V gene is TRBV12-3 or TRBV12-4, the J gene TRBJ2-7, with 10 bases aligning to TRBD2. The origin of this receptor is a woman aged 45-65 years with Graves' ophthalmopathy. The CDR3 DNA is TGTGCCAGCAGATCTAGCGGGAGCTCCTACGAGCAGTACTTC. Protein sequence: CASRSSGSSYEQYF.